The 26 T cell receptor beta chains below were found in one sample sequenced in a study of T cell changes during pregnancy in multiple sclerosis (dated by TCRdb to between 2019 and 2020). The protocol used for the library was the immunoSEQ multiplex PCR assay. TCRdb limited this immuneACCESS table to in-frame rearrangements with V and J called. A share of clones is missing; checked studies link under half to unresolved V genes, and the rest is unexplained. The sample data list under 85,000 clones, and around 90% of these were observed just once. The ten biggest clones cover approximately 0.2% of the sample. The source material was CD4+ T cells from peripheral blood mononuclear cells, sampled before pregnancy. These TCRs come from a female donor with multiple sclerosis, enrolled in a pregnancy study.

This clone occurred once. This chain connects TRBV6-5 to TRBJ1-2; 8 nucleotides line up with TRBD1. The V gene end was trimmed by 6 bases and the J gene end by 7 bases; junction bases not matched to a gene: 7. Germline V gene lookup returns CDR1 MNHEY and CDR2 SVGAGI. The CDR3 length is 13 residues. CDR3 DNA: TGTGCCAGCAGCGCCGGACAGGGAGGTGGCTACACCTTC. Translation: CASSAGQGGGYTF.

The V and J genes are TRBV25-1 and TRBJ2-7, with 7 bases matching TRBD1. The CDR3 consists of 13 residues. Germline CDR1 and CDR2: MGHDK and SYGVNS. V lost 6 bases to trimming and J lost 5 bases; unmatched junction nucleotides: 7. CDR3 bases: TGTGCCAGCAGATTGACAGGGTCGAACGAGCAGTACTTC. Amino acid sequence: CASRLTGSNEQYF.

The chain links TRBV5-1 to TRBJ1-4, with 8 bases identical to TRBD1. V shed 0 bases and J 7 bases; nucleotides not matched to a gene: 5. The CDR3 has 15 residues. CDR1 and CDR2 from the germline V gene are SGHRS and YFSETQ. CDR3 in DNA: TGCGCCAGCAGCTTGGGGCAGGGGGCCCCTGAAAAACTGTTTTTT. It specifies CASSLGQGAPEKLFF.

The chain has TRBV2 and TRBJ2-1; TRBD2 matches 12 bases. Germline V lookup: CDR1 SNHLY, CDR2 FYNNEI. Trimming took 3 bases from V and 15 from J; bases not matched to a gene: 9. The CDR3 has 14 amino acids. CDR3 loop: CASSEALAGGPRFF. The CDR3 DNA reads TGTGCCAGCAGTGAGGCACTAGCGGGAGGTCCGCGGTTCTTC.

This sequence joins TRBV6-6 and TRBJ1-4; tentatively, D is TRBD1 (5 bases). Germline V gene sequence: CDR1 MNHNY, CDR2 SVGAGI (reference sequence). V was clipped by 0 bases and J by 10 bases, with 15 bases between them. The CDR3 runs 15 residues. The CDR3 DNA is TGTGCCAGCAGTTACTCAGCAGGGCTTTCAGCAAAACTGTTTTTT. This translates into CASSYSAGLSAKLFF.

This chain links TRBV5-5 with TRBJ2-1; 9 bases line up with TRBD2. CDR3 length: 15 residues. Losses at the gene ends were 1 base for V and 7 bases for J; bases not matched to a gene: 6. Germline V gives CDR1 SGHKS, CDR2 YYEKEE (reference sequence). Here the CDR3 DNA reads TGTGCCAGCAGCTTGTGGGCTAGCGGGACGAATGAGCAGTTCTTC. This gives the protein CASSLWASGTNEQFF.

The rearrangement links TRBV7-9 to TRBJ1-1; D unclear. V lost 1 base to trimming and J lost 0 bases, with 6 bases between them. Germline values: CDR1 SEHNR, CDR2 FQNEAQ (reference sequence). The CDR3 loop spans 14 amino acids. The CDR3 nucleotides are TGTGCCAGCAGCTTAGGGGGAGTGAACACTGAAGCTTTCTTT. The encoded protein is CASSLGGVNTEAFF. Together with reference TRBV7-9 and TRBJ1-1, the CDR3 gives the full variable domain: DTGVSQNPRHKITKRGQNVTFRCDPISEHNRLYWYRQTLGQGPEFLTYFQNEAQLEKSRLLSDRFSAERPKGSFSTLEIQRTEQGDSAMYLCASSLGGVNTEAFFGQGTRLTVV.

The CDR3 DNA reads as TGTGCCAGCAGCCCCCGGAGCGGGGGTAGCACAGATACGCAGTATTTT. Protein product: CASSPRSGGSTDTQYF. The chain carries TRBV9 and TRBJ2-3; 8 nucleotides align to TRBD2. The CDR3 covers 16 residues. CDR1 and CDR2 from the germline V gene are SGDLS and YYNGEE. The V and J ends lost 4 bases and 0 bases, in that order; junction bases with no gene match: 7.

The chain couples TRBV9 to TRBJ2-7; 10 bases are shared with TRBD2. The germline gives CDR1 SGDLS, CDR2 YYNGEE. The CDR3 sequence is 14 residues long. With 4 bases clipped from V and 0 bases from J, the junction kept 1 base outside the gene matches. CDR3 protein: CASSPSGSSYEQYF. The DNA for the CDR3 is TGTGCCAGCAGCCCTAGCGGGAGCTCCTACGAGCAGTACTTC.

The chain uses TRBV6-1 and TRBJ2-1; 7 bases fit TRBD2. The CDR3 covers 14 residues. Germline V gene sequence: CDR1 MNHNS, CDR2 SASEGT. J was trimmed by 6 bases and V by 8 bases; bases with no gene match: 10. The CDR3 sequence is CASGGEGFSNEQFF. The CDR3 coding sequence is TGTGCCAGCGGCGGGGAGGGGTTCAGCAATGAGCAGTTCTTC.

CDR3 sequence reads: CASSRWGGLSFYEQYF. In nucleotides, the CDR3 is TGTGCCAGCAGCCGCTGGGGAGGCCTTAGTTTCTACGAGCAGTACTTC. V gene TRBV27 combines with J gene TRBJ2-7, with D maybe TRBD2 (6 bases). Germline loops: CDR1 MNHEY, CDR2 SMNVEV (reference sequence). Trimming stripped 6 bases from V and 3 bases from J, with 21 bases between. The CDR3 is made up of 16 amino acids.

The CDR3 DNA is TGTGCCAGCAGGACAGGGGGGGGCAATGAGCAGTTCTTC. This sequence encodes CASRTGGGNEQFF. The gene calls are TRBV6-1 and TRBJ2-1, with TRBD1 matching 9 bases. V was clipped by 6 bases and J by 6 bases; unmatched bases: 3. The CDR3 contains 13 residues. Per the germline V gene, CDR1 is MNHNS and CDR2 is SASEGT.

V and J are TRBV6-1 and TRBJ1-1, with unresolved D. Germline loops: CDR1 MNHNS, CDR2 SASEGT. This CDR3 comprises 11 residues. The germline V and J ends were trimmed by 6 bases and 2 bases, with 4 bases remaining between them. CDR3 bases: TGTGCCAGCAGGGGCAACACTGAAGCTTTCTTT. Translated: CASRGNTEAFF.

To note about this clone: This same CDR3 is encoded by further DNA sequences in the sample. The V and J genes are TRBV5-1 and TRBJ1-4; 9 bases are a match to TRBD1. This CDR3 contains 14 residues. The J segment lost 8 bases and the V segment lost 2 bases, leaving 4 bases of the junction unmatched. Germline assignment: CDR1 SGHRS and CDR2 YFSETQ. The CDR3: CASSLQGAGEKLFF. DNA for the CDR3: TGCGCCAGCAGCTTACAGGGGGCTGGGGAAAAACTGTTTTTT.

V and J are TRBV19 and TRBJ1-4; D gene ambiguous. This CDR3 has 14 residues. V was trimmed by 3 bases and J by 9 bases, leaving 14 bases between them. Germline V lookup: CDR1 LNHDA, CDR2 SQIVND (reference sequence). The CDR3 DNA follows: TGTGCCAGTAGTATGGGCGGGTCGAGGAAAAAACTGTTTTTT. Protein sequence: CASSMGGSRKKLFF.

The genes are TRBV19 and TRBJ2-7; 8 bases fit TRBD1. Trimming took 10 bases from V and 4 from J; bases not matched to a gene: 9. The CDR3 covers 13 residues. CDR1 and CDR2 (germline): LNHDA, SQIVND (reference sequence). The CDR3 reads CAITDRAGYEQYF. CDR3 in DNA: TGTGCCATTACGGACAGGGCTGGGTACGAGCAGTACTTC.

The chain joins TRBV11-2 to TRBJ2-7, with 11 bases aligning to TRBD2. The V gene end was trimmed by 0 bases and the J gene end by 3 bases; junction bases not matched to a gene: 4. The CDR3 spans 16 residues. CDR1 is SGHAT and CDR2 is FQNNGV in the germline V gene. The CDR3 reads CASSLDRTSGFYEQYF. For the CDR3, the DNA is TGTGCCAGCAGCTTAGATCGGACTAGCGGGTTCTACGAGCAGTACTTC.

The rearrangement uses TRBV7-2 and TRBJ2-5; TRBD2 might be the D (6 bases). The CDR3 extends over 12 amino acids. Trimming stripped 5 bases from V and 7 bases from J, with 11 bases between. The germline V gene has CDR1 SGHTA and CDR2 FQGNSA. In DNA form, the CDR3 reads TGTGCCAGCAGCCCGGGGCGGGGGACCCAGTACTTC. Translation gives CASSPGRGTQYF.

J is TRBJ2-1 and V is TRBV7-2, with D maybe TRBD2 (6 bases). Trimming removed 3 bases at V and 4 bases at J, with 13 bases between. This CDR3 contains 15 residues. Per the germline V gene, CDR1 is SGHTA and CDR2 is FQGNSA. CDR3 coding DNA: TGTGCCAGCAGCTTGCGGGGAGAAGTATACAATGAGCAGTTCTTC. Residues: CASSLRGEVYNEQFF.

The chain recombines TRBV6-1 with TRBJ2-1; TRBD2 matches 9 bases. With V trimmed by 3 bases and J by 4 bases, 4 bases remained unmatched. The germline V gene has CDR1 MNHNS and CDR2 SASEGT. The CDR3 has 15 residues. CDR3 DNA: TGTGCCAGCAGTGAGGGAGCGGGAGGTTACAATGAGCAGTTCTTC. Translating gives CASSEGAGGYNEQFF.

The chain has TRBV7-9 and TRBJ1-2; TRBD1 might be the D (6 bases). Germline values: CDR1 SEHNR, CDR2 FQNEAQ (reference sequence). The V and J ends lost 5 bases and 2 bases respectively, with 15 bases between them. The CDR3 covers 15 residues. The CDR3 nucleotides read TGTGCCAGCAGCACCAAGGCAGGGACAAACTATGGCTACACCTTC. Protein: CASSTKAGTNYGYTF.

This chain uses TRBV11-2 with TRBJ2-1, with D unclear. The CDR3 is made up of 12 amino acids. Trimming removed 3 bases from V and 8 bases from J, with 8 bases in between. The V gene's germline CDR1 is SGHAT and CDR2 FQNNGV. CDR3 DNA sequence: TGTGCCAGCAGCTTCTTAGTCGATGAGCAGTTCTTC. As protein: CASSFLVDEQFF.

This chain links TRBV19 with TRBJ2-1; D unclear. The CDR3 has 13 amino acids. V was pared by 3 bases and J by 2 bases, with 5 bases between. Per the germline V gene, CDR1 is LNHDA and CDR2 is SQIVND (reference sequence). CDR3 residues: CASSIYTYNEQFF. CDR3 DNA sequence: TGTGCCAGTAGTATTTACACCTACAATGAGCAGTTCTTC.

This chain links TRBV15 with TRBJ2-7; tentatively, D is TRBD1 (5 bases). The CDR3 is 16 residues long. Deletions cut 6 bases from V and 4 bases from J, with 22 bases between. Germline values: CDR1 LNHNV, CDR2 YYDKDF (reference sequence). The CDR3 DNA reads TGTGCCACCAGTAAAGCCGGGTCCAGGGTAGGTTACGAGCAGTACTTC. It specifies CATSKAGSRVGYEQYF.

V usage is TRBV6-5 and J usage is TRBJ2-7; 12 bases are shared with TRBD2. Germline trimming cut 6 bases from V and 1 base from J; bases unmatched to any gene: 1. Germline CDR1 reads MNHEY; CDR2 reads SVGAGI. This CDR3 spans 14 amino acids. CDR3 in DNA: TGTGCCAGCAGGGGGACTAGCGGGTCCTACGAGCAGTACTTC. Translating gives CASRGTSGSYEQYF.

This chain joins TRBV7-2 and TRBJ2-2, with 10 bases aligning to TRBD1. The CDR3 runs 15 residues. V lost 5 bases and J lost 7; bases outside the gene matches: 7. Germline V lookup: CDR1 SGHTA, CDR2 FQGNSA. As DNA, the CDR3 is TGTGCCAGCAGCCTCGGACAGGGGGTCATCGGGGAGCTGTTTTTT. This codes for CASSLGQGVIGELFF.